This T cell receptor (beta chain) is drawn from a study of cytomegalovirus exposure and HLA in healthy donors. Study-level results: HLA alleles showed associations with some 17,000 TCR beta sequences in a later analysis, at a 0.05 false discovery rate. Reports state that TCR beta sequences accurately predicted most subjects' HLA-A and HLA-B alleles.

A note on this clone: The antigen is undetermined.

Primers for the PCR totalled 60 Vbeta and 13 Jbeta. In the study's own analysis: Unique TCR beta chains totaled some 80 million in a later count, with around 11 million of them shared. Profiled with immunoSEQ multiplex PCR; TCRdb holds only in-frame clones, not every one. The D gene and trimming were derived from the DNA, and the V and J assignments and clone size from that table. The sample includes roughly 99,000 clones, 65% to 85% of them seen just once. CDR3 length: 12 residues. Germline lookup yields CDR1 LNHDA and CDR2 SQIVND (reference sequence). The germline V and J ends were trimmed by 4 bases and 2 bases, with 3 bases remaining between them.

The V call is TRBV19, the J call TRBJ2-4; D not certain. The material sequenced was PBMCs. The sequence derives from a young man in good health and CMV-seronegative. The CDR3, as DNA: TGTGCCAGTAGTAGTACCAAAAACATTCAGTACTTC. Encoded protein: CASSSTKNIQYF.